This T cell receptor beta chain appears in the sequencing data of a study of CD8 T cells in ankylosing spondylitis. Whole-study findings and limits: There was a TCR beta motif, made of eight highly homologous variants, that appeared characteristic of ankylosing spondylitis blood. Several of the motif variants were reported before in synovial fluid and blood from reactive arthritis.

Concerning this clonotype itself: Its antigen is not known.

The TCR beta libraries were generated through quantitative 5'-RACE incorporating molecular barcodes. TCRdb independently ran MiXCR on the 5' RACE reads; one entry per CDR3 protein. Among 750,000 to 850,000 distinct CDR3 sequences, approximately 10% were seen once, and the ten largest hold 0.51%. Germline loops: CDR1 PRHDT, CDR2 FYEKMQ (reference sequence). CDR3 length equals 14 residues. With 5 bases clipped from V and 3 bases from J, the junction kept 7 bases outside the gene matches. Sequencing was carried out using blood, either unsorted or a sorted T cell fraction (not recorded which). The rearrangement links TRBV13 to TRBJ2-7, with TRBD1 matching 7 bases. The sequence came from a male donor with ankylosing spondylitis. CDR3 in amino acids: CASSRMGQLYEQYF. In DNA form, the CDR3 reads TGTGCCAGCAGCCGAATGGGACAGCTCTACGAGCAGTACTTC.